Listed below are T cell receptor beta chains from one sample, sequenced in a study of Ad26.COV2.S vaccination and SARS-CoV-2 variants. Clones were sequenced by immunoSEQ multiplex PCR, and TCRdb holds only the in-frame ones, with some missing. The sample consists of over 250,000 clones, approximately 89% of them appearing once. Sample: peripheral blood, taken in a trial of Ad26.COV2.S vaccine versus placebo. Receptors were obtained from a person between 18 and 60 years old who received the Ad26.COV2.S COVID-19 vaccine or a placebo. Both conserved end residues are part of each CDR3. A D gene is named only where the DNA matches it firmly. Size tells how often a clone was seen (once, few, many) or the class of an expanded clone, and some rows leave it out.

>TRBV9|TRBD1|.
CASSETGVGTEAFF
>TRBV27|.|.
CASSLSADGSNYEQYF
>TRBV2|.|.
CASSGQVPYEQYF
>TRBV5-5|TRBD1|.
CASSLDRGNEKLFF
>TRBV7-8|.|.
CASSLDRISYEQYF
>TRBV10-3|.|.
CAISESTPRRGYTF
>TRBV7-2|TRBD2|.
CASSLSGRSPDTQYF
>TRBV5-1|TRBD2|few
CASSTGLAGRYQETQYF
>TRBV28|.|.
CASSLMGGNTEAFF
>TRBV27|.|few
CASSLAAEGNQPQHF
>TRBV6-5|.|.
CASNPPTNTEAFF
>TRBV5-1|.|.
CASSPGDEAEQYF
>TRBV18|.|few
CASSPPNWVYGYTF
>TRBV4-2|.|.
CASSQDIGGTNEKLFF
>TRBV12-3/TRBV12-4|.|.
CASSQTYSYEQYF
>TRBV15|.|.
CATPNGGRDYGYTF
>TRBV27|.|.
CASRGNNYGYTF
>TRBV5-1|.|.
CASSLDSRVNTEAFF
>TRBV20-1|.|.
CSARRRDEAFF
>TRBV7-3|TRBD1|.
CASSLGTGGWNTEAFF
>TRBV30|.|.
CAWSVRGAETQYF
>TRBV6-1|TRBD1|.
CASSEQWATGVGPVWGYTF
>TRBV27|.|once
CASSLLRESYNEQFF
>TRBV28|TRBD2|.
CASSRDYKTGELFF
>TRBV12-3/TRBV12-4|.|.
CASSFLGVAFF
>TRBV19|TRBD2|.
CASRSASGGADTQYF
>TRBV28|.|.
CASSINIQPQHF
>TRBV3-1/TRBV3-2|.|.
CASMAGTYNSPLHF
>TRBV10-3|.|.
CAIRERTAQNSPLHF
>TRBV4-1|TRBD1|.
CASRPGQGNYGYTF
>TRBV18|TRBD1|.
CASSPWDRDNSPLHF
>TRBV12-3/TRBV12-4|.|.
CASSLHIETEAFF
>TRBV6-5|.|.
CASSSEGGSLGYTF
>TRBV20-1|.|.
CSASESRVGTQYF
>TRBV6-6|.|.
CASKVPSYYGYTF
>TRBV9|.|.
CASRDSNGYTF
>TRBV7-2|.|.
CASSLVGITRGEKLFF
>TRBV27|.|.
CASSFLSQETQYF
>TRBV28|.|few
CASSLYGFGGGSGANVLTF
>TRBV7-9|TRBD2|.
CASTRTSGGWDEQFF
>TRBV7-6|TRBD2|.
CASTKGLAGEQYF
>TRBV18|.|.
CASSLTGVGVSEAFF
>TRBV30|.|once
CAWSESHNQPQHF
>TRBV7-2|TRBD1|.
CASSVFGTGGAWGTEAFF
>TRBV18|.|once
CASSPRLGYEQYF
>TRBV20-1|.|.
CSASFRRGTEAFF
>TRBV24-1|.|few
CATSAGQSSYNEQFF
>TRBV11-2|.|.
CASSSFQGKVFF
>TRBV6-5|.|.
CASSYRQVGDYGYTF
>TRBV11-2|.|.
CASSIGISGYNEQFF
>TRBV25-1|TRBD1|.
CASRGQNQPQHF
>TRBV7-6|TRBD2|.
CASSPLAGGNTGELFF
>TRBV18|.|.
CASSPTLNYGYTF
>TRBV19|TRBD1|few
CASRDRGFYGYTF
>TRBV11-2|.|once
CASKETTNQETQYF